The T cell receptor (beta chain) under discussion was sequenced for a study of shared clonotypes between healthy human individuals. Study-level background: Donors had three CD4 naive, three CD4 memory, two CD8 naive and one CD8 memory plate apiece. Study outcomes and limitations: A handful of donors had 4% to 6.5% of their naive CD4 clonotypes in common. A reduction in generation probabilities was seen for non-shared clonotypes relative to those shared by all four donors.

As regards this clone: What it recognizes is unknown.

The length of the CDR3 is 13 residues. V dropped 2 bases and J dropped 5 bases, with 7 bases sitting between them. Looked up from germline, CDR1 is MNHGY and CDR2 is SVAAGI. The repertoire was sequenced with immunoSEQ multiplex PCR; TCRdb's copy has only in-frame clones and lacks some. The sample has a few million clones, almost 96% seen once. This TCR came from a man between 18 and 29 years old in good health. V is TRBV6-9 and J is TRBJ2-4; the D is unclear. The sequencing input was naive CD4+ T cells sorted from blood. This sample's subset: CD45RA+ positively selected. The CDR3 is CASSYGPENIQYF. DNA of the CDR3: TGTGCCAGCAGTTATGGGCCAGAAAACATTCAGTACTTC.